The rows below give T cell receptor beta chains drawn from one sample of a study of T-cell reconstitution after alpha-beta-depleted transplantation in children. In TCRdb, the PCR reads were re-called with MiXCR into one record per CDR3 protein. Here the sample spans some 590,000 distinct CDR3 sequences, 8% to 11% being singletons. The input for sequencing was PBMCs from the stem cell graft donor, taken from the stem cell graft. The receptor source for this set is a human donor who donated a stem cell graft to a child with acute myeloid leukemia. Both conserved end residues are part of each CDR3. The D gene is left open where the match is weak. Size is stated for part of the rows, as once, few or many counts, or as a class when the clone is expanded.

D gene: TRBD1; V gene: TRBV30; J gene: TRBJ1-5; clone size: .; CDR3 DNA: TGTGCCTGGAGGGGACAGTTGGTCGGTCAGCCCCAGCATTTT; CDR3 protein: CAWRGQLVGQPQHF
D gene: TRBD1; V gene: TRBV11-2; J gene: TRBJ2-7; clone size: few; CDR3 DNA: TGTGCCAGCAGCTTGATAGACAGGGGCTACGAGCAGTACTTC; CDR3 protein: CASSLIDRGYEQYF
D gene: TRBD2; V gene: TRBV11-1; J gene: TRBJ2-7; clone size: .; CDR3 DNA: TGTGCCAGCAGCCCCGGGACTAGCGGGAGTTTGAACTACGAGCAGTACTTC; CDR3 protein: CASSPGTSGSLNYEQYF
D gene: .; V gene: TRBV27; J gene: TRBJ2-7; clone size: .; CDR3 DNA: TGTGCCAGCAGTTTCTCCGGAGGGGTGGGGTACGAGCAGTACTTC; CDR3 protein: CASSFSGGVGYEQYF
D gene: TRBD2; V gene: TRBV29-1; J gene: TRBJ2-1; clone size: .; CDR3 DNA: TGCAGCGTTCCCCAGCCCCGCCTAGCGGTATACAATGAGCAGTTCTTC; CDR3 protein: CSVPQPRLAVYNEQFF
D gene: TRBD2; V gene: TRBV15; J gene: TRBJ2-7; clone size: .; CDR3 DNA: TGTGCCACCAGCAGAAGCGGGGTCCAGGCCGGGCAGTACTTC; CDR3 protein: CATSRSGVQAGQYF
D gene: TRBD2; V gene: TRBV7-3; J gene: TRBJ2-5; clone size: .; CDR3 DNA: TGTGCCAGCAGCTTAATTGGGTCTAGCGGGAGTGGAGAGACCCAGTACTTC; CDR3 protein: CASSLIGSSGSGETQYF
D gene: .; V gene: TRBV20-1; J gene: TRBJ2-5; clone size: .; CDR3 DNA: TGCAGTGCTGGAGCTCCCGGGACCCAGTACTTC; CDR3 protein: CSAGAPGTQYF
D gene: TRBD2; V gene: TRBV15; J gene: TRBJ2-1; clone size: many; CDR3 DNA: TGTGCCACCAGCGGGAGGACTAGCGGGAAGGGAGACAATGAGCAGTTCTTC; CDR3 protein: CATSGRTSGKGDNEQFF
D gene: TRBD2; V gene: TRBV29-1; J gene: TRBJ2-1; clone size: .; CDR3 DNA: TGCAGCGTTGGGGGGGGTCCAGGCTACAATGAGCAGTTCTTC; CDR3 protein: CSVGGGPGYNEQFF
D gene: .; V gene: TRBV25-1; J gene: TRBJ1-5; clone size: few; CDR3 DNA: TGTGCCAGCAGCCCTAGGGGGGCTAGCAATCAGCCCCAGCATTTT; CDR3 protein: CASSPRGASNQPQHF
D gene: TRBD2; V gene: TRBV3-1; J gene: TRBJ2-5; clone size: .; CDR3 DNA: TGTGCCAGCAGCTTTAGCGGGGTGGAGACCCAGTACTTC; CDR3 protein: CASSFSGVETQYF
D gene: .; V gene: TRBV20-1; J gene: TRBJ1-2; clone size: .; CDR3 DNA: TGCAGTGCTAGGCCGGGGGACTATGGCTACACCTTC; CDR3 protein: CSARPGDYGYTF
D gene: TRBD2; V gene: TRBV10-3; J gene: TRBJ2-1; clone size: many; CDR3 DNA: TGTGCCATCAGTGTTAATCCGACTAGCGGGAAGTCTTACAATGAGCAGTTCTTC; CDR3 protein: CAISVNPTSGKSYNEQFF
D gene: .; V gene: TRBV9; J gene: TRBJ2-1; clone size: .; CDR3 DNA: TGTGCCAGCAGCGTAGGAGCGGAGCCCTACAATGAGCAGTTCTTC; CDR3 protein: CASSVGAEPYNEQFF
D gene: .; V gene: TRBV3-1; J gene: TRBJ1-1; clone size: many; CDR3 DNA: TGTGCCAGCAGCCAAGAGGGGATACTTAAAGCTTTCTTT; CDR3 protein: CASSQEGILKAFF
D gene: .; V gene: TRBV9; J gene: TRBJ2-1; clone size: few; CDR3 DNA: TGTGCCAGCAGCGTAGCTTCCGGCGGGATCTCCTACAATGAGCAGTTCTTC; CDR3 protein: CASSVASGGISYNEQFF
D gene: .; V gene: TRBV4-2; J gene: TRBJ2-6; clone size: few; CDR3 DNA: TGTGCCAGCAGCCAAGGTGAGGGTGGGGCCAACGTCCTGACTTTC; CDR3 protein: CASSQGEGGANVLTF
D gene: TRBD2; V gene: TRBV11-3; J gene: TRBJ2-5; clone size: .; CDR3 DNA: TGTGCCAGCAGCGCCTCGGGACTAGCGGGAAAGGAGACCCAGTACTTC; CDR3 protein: CASSASGLAGKETQYF
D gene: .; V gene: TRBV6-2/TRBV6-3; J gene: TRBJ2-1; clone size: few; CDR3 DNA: TGTGCCAGCAGTTACCTAACCGGGACTTGGAATGAGCAGTTCTTC; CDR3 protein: CASSYLTGTWNEQFF
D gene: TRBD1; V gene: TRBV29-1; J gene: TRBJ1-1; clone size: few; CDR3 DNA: TGCAGCTCTTCGGACAGGCTGAACACTGAAGCTTTCTTT; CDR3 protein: CSSSDRLNTEAFF
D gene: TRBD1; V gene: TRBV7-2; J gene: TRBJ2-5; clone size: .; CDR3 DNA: TGTGCCAGCAGCAGGGGGACAGGAGCACAAGAGACCCAGTACTTC; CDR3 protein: CASSRGTGAQETQYF
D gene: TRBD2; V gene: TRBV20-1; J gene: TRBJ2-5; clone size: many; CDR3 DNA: TGCAGTGCTAGAGTGGGGGGGGTGGAGACCCAGTACTTC; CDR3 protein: CSARVGGVETQYF
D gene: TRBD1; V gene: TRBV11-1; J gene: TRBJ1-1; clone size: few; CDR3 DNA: TGTGCCAGCAGCCCAAAATTCGTTCCCGGGACAGGGAGGACTGAAGCTTTCTTT; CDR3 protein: CASSPKFVPGTGRTEAFF
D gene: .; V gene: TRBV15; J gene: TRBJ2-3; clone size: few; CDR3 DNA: TGTGCCACCGGCAGCGTCGGGGGCACAGATACGCAGTATTTT; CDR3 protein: CATGSVGGTDTQYF
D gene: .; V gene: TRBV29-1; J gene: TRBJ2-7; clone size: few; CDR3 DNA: TGCAGCGCCTCACAGGGTTGGGACGAGCAGTACTTC; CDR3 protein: CSASQGWDEQYF
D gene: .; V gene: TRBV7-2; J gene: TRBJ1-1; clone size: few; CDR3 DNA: TGTGCCAGCAGCTTAGAACAGAGGAACACTGAAGCTTTCTTT; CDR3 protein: CASSLEQRNTEAFF
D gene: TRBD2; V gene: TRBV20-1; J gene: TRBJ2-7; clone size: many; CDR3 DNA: TGCAGTGCTAGACTAGCGCCCCTAGCGGCAAAGTTCTACGAGCAGTACTTC; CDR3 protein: CSARLAPLAAKFYEQYF
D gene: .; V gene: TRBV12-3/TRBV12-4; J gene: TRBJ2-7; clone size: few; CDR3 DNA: TGTGCCAGCAGTTATCAGGGAGCGGGCTACGAGCAGTACTTC; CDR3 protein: CASSYQGAGYEQYF
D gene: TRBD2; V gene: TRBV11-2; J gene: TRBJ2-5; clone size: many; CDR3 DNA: TGTGCCAGCAGCTTAGAGGGCGAGACTAGCGTATACAAGGGGGAGACCCAGTACTTC; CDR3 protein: CASSLEGETSVYKGETQYF
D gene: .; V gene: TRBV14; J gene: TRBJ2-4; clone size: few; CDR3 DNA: TGTGCCAGCAGCCAAGGAACCGGGGAGAGCATTCAGTACTTC; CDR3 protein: CASSQGTGESIQYF
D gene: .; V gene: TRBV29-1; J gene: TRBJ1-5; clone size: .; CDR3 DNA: TGCAGCCCCCATAGGGCGGGCCATCAGCCCCAGCATTTT; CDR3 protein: CSPHRAGHQPQHF
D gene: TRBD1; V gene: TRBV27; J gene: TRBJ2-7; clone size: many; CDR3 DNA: TGTGCCAGCAGTACTCCCGGGACAGGGTTTAAGGAGCAGTACTTC; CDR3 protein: CASSTPGTGFKEQYF
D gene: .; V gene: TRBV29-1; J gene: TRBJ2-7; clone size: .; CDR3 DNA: TGCAGCGCAGAAGGGACGACTGGGGAATTGTACGAGCAGTACTTC; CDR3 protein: CSAEGTTGELYEQYF
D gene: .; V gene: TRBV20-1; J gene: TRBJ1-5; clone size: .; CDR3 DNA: TGCAGTGCTAGAGACGGACGGAGCAATCAGCCCCAGCATTTT; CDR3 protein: CSARDGRSNQPQHF
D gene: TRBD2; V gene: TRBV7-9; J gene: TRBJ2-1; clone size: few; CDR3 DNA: TGTGCCAGCAGCCCCCTACTAGCGGGAGGATACAATGAGCAGTTCTTC; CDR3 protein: CASSPLLAGGYNEQFF
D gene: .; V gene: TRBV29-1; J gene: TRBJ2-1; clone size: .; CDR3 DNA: TGCAGCGTTGAAGATCATGGGGGGGGCGGTTCCTACAATGAGCAGTTCTTC; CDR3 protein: CSVEDHGGGGSYNEQFF
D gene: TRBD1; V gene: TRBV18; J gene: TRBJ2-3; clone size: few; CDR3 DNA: TGTGCCAGCTCACCACTGACAGGGGGCGCTTTTCCCCTAGGCGGAACAGATACGCAGTATTTT; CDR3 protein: CASSPLTGGAFPLGGTDTQYF
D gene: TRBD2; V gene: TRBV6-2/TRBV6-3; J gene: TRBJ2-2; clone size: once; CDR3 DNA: TGTGCCACCGGAGGAGCGGGAGGTATAACCGGGGAGCTGTTTTTT; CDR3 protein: CATGGAGGITGELFF
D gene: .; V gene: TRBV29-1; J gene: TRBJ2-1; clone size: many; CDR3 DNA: TGCAGCGTTGAAGGGAGAAACAAGCGAGATGAGCAGTTCTTC; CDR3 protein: CSVEGRNKRDEQFF
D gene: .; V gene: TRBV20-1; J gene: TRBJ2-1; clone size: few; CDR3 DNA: TGCAGTGCTAGAGAGCGAGCCCAGCCTGTCAATGAGCAGTTCTTC; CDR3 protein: CSARERAQPVNEQFF
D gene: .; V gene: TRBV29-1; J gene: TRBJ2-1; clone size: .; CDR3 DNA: TGCAGCGCCCCCGCGGGCTCCTACAATGAGCAGTTCTTC; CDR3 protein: CSAPAGSYNEQFF
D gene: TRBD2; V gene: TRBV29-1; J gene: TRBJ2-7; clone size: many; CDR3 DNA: TGCAGCGGTACATTAGCGGGAGCTGGCTACGAGCAGTACTTC; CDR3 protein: CSGTLAGAGYEQYF
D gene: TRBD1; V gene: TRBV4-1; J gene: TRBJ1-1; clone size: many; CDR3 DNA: TGCGCCAGCAGACCTCCTGACAGGGTTGCGACTGAAGCTTTCTTT; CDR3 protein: CASRPPDRVATEAFF
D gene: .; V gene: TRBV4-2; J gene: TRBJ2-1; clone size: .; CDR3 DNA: TGTGCCAGCAGCCAAGATCGGGGAGCGGTTTCCTACAATGAGCAGTTCTTC; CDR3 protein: CASSQDRGAVSYNEQFF
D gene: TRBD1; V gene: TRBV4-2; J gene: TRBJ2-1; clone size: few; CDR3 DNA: TGTGCCAGCAGCCAAGCGACCGGGACAGGGATCATAGGCTCCTACAATGAGCAGTTCTTC; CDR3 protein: CASSQATGTGIIGSYNEQFF
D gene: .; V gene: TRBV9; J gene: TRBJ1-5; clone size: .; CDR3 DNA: TGTGCCAGCAGCGCCCGCTGGACCCCAGGGGGCAATCAGCCCCAGCATTTT; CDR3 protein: CASSARWTPGGNQPQHF
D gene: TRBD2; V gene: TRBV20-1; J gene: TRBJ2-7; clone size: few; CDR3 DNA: TGCAGTGCTCCTAGCGGGAGTATCACCTACGAGCAGTACTTC; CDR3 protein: CSAPSGSITYEQYF
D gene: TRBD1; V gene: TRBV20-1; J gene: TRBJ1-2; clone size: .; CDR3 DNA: TGCAGTGCTCCTAAAATACAGGGGGCGAGGGGCTACACCTTC; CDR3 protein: CSAPKIQGARGYTF
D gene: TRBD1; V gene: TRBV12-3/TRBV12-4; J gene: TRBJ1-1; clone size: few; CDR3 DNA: TGTGCCAGCGGACAGGGGATGAACACTGAAGCTTTCTTT; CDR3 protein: CASGQGMNTEAFF
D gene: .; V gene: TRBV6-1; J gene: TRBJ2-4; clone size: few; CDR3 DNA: TGTGCCAGCAGGCTCGGGGCAGGGGTTTCTAAGATTCAGTACTTC; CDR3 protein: CASRLGAGVSKIQYF
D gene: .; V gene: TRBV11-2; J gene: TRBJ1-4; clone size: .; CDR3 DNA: TGTGCCAGCAGCCTGATGCAGGACTATAATGAAAAACTGTTTTTT; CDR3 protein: CASSLMQDYNEKLFF